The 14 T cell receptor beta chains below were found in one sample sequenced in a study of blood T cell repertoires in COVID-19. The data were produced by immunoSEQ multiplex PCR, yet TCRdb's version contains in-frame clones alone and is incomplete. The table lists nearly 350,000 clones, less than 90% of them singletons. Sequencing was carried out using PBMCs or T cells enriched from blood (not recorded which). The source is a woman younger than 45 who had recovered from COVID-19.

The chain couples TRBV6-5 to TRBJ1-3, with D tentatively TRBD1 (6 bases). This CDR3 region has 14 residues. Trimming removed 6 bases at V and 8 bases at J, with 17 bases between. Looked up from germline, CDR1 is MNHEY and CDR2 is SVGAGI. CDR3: CASSESGGLDTIYF. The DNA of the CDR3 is TGTGCCAGCAGCGAGTCTGGGGGCTTAGACACCATATATTTT.

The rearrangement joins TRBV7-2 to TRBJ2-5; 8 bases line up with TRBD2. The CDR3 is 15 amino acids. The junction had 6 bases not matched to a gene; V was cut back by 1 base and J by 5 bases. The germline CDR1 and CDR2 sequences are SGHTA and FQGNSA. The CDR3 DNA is TGTGCCAGCAGCTTAGTGCCGGGGGGGCTCGAGACCCAGTACTTC. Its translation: CASSLVPGGLETQYF.

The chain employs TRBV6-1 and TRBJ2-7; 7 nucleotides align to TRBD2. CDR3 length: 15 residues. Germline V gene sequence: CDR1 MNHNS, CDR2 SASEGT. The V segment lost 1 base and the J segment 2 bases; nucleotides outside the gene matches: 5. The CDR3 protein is CASSEDVSGPYEQYF. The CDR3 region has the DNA TGTGCCAGCAGTGAAGACGTTAGCGGGCCCTACGAGCAGTACTTC.

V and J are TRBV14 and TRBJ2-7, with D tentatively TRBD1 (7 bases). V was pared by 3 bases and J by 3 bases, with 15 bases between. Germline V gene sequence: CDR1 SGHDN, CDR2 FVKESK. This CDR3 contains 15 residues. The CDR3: CASSQGQGGFYEQYF. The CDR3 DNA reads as TGTGCCAGCAGCCAGGGTCAGGGGGGCTTCTACGAGCAGTACTTC.

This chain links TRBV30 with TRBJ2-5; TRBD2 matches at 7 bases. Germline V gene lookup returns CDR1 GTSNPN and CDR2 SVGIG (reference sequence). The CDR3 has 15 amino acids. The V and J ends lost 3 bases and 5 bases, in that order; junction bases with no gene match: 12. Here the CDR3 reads CAWSLGTRREETQYF. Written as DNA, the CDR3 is TGTGCCTGGAGCCTAGGGACCAGGCGGGAGGAGACCCAGTACTTC.

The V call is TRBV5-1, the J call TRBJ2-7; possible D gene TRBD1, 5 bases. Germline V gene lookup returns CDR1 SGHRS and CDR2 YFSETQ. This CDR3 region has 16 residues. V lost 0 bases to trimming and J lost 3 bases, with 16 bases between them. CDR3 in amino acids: CASSLGQARGDYEQYF. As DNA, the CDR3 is TGCGCCAGCAGCTTGGGGCAGGCAAGGGGTGACTACGAGCAGTACTTC. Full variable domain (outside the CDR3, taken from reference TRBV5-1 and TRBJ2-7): KAGVTQTPRYLIKTRGQQVTLSCSPISGHRSVSWYQQTPGQGLQFLFEYFSETQRNKGNFPGRFSGRQFSNSRSEMNVSTLELGDSALYLCASSLGQARGDYEQYFGPGTRLTVT.

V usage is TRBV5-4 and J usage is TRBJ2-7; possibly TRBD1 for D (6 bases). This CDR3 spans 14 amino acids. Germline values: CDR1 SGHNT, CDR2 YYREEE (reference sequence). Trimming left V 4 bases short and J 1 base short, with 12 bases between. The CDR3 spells CASSLDSTSYEQYF. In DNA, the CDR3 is TGTGCCAGCAGCCTGGACAGTACATCCTACGAGCAGTACTTC.

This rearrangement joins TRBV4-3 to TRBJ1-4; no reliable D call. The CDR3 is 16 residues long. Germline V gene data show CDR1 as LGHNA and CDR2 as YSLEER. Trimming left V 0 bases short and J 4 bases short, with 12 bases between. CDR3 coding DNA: TGCGCCAGCAGCCAAGAACCGGGTGTTAATAATGAAAAACTGTTTTTT. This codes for CASSQEPGVNNEKLFF.

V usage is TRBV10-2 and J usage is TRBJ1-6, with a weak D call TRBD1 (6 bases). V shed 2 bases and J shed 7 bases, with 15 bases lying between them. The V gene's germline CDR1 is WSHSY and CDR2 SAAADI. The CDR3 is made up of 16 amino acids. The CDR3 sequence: CASSENEAGVNSPLHF. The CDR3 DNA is TGCGCCAGCAGTGAGAACGAAGCAGGGGTAAATTCACCCCTCCACTTT.

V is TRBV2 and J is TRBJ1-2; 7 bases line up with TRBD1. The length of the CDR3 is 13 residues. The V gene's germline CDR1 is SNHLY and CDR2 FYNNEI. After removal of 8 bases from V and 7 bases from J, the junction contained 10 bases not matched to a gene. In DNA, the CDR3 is TGTGCCAGCCTCCGACAGGGTCAGGTTGGCTACACCTTC. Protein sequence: CASLRQGQVGYTF.

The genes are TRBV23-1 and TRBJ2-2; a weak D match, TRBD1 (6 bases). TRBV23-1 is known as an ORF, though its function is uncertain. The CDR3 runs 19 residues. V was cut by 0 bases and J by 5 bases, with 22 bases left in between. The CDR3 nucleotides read TGCGCCAGCAGTCAATCCCTAGTAGCCGGCCAGGGGAGTACCGGGGAGCTGTTTTTT. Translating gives CASSQSLVAGQGSTGELFF.

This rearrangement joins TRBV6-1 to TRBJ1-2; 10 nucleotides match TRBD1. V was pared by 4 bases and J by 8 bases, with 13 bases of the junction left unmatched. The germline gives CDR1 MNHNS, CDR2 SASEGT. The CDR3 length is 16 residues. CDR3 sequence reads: CASSAPGQGSPGGYTF. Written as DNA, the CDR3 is TGTGCCAGCAGTGCCCCGGGACAGGGGTCTCCCGGGGGCTACACCTTC.

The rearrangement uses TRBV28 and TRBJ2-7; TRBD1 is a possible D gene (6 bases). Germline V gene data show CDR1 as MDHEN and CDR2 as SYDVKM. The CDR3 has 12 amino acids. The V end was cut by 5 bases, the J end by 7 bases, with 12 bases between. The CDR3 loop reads CASSTTGWEQYF. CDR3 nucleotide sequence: TGTGCCAGCAGTACAACAGGGTGGGAGCAGTACTTC.

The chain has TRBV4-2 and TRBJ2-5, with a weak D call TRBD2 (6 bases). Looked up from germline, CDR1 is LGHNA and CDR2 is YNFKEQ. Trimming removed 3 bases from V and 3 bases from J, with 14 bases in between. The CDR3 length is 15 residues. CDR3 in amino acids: CASSQMGGLEETQYF. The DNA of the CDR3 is TGTGCCAGCAGCCAGATGGGGGGACTTGAAGAGACCCAGTACTTC.